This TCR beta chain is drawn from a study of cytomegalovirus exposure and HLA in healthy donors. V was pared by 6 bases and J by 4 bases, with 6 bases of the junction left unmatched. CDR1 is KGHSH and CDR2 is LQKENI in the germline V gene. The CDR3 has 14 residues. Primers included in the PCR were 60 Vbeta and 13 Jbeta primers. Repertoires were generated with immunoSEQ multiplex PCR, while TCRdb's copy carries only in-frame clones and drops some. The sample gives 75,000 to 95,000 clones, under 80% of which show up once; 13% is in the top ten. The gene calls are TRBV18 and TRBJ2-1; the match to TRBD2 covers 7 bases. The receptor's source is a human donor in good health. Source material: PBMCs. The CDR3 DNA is TGTGCCAGCTCGGCCGCGGGGGTTTACAATGAGCAGTTCTTC. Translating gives CASSAAGVYNEQFF.